Listed below are T cell receptor beta chains from one sample, sequenced in a study of blood T cell repertoires in COVID-19. Clones were sequenced by immunoSEQ multiplex PCR, and TCRdb holds only the in-frame ones, with some missing. The sample lists over 350,000 clones; roughly 88% were seen once. Source material: peripheral blood. Receptor source: a woman between 25 and 40 years old with active or convalescent COVID-19. Each CDR3 is given with its conserved first and last residue. A D gene is named only where the DNA matches it firmly. Size is omitted from some rows. Given values are once, few, many or a class for expanded clones.

NA TRBJ2-1 TRBV29-1 NA TGCAGCGTTGAAGATCTTTCCGGTGAGCAGTTCTTC CSVEDLSGEQFF
NA TRBJ2-7 TRBV6-5 NA TGTGCCAGCAGTTACTCGTCCAGCTACGAGCAGTACTTC CASSYSSSYEQYF
NA TRBJ1-1 TRBV14 NA TGTGCCAGCAGCCAAGTAGCAGGGGAAACCATGAACACTGAAGCTTTCTTT CASSQVAGETMNTEAFF
TRBD1 TRBJ1-5 TRBV24-1 NA TGTGCCACCAGTGACCCTGGGACAGGGGGGCATCAGCCCCAGCATTTT CATSDPGTGGHQPQHF
NA TRBJ1-4 TRBV6-6 NA TGTGCCAGCAGGTCGACCGGACTTAATGAAAAACTGTTTTTT CASRSTGLNEKLFF
NA TRBJ1-4 TRBV7-9 NA TGTGCCAGCAGCCTGAAGGGGGAAAAACTGTTTTTT CASSLKGEKLFF
TRBD2 TRBJ2-1 TRBV7-7 NA TGTGCCAGCAGCCCGAGGACTAGCGGGACTTCAAATGAGCAGTTCTTC CASSPRTSGTSNEQFF
NA TRBJ1-1 TRBV27 NA TGTGCCAGCAACGACAGGTTAAGGAACACTGAAGCTTTCTTT CASNDRLRNTEAFF
NA TRBJ2-7 TRBV18 few TGTGCCAGCTCACCAACCTGGAGCTCCAAGGGGGAGCAGTACTTC CASSPTWSSKGEQYF
NA TRBJ2-6 TRBV19 NA TGTGCCAGTAGTATAGCAGGGTCTGGGGCCAACGTCCTGACTTTC CASSIAGSGANVLTF
TRBD1 TRBJ1-1 TRBV27 NA TGTGCCAGCAGTTTATCGGCACAGGGGGCGATGGCTGAAGCTTTCTTT CASSLSAQGAMAEAFF
TRBD1 TRBJ1-6 TRBV29-1 NA TGCAGCGCTCGGACAGGGCAGGCTAATTCACCCCTCCACTTT CSARTGQANSPLHF
TRBD1 TRBJ2-7 TRBV2 NA TGTGCCAGCAGCGAAGGACAGGGGTCTGACTACGAGCAGTACTTC CASSEGQGSDYEQYF
NA TRBJ2-1 TRBV5-1 NA TGCGCCAGCAGCTTGACAGGCAGGGGAGGGAGCGATGAGCAGTTCTTC CASSLTGRGGSDEQFF
NA TRBJ1-6 TRBV19 NA TGTGCCAGTACCCAACGGGTACGCTATAATTCACCCCTCCACTTT CASTQRVRYNSPLHF
TRBD2 TRBJ2-3 TRBV19 NA TGTGCCACCCTAGCGGGGAAGAGCACAGATACGCAGTATTTT CATLAGKSTDTQYF
TRBD1 TRBJ1-3 TRBV4-1 few TGCGCCAGCAGCCAAGTCAGGGGGTATGGAAACACCATATATTTT CASSQVRGYGNTIYF
NA TRBJ1-2 TRBV6-1 NA TGTGCCAGCAGTGAGGAGGGTGGTTCCGTCTTCGGCTACACCTTC CASSEEGGSVFGYTF
NA TRBJ2-2 TRBV13 NA TGTGCCAGCAGCCCCGACAGGGAGGACACCGGGGAGCTGTTTTTT CASSPDREDTGELFF
NA TRBJ2-3 TRBV5-1 NA TGCGCCAGCAGCTTAGGACAGTTTTTGGACACAGATACGCAGTATTTT CASSLGQFLDTDTQYF
NA TRBJ1-2 TRBV27 NA TGTGCCAGCAGTCCCTGGGGCCTTGGGAACTATGGCTACACCTTC CASSPWGLGNYGYTF
TRBD1 TRBJ1-4 TRBV18 NA TGTGCCAGCTCACCTTCGACAGGGGGCGTTGAAAAACTGTTTTTT CASSPSTGGVEKLFF
TRBD1 TRBJ2-7 TRBV27 NA TGTGCCAGCAGTTTAAGCGGGACAGGGGCCTACGAGCAGTACTTC CASSLSGTGAYEQYF
TRBD1 TRBJ2-1 TRBV4-1 NA TGCGCCAGCAGCCTGGGACAGGACTACAATGAGCAGTTCTTC CASSLGQDYNEQFF
TRBD1 TRBJ2-3 TRBV11-2 NA TGTGCCAGCAGCTTAGAGGCAGGGGGCCTAAGCACAGATACGCAGTATTTT CASSLEAGGLSTDTQYF
NA TRBJ2-5 TRBV6-1 NA TGTGCCAGCAGTGAACAAACGGGTGGGGAGACCCAGTACTTC CASSEQTGGETQYF
TRBD2 TRBJ2-3 TRBV7-6 NA TGTGCCAGCAGCTTCAGTAGCGGGAGTTTGGATACGCAGTATTTT CASSFSSGSLDTQYF
TRBD2 TRBJ2-7 TRBV11-2 NA TGTGCCAGCAGCTTAGATCTTAGCGGGGGCCCCGGGGGCTACGAGCAGTACTTC CASSLDLSGGPGGYEQYF
TRBD1 TRBJ2-3 TRBV2 NA TGTGCCAGCAGTTGGGACAGGGTGGCGCAGTATTTT CASSWDRVAQYF
TRBD1 TRBJ2-1 TRBV5-1 NA TGCGCCAGCAGCACACAGGGGAAGAGAGGCAATGAGCAGTTCTTC CASSTQGKRGNEQFF
TRBD1 TRBJ1-5 TRBV19 NA TGTGCCAGTAGTTCTAGACAGGGGGTTTTAAGTCAGCCCCAGCATTTT CASSSRQGVLSQPQHF
TRBD1 TRBJ1-1 TRBV11-2 NA TGTGCCAGCAGCTTACAGGGGGCAAACACTGAAGCTTTCTTT CASSLQGANTEAFF